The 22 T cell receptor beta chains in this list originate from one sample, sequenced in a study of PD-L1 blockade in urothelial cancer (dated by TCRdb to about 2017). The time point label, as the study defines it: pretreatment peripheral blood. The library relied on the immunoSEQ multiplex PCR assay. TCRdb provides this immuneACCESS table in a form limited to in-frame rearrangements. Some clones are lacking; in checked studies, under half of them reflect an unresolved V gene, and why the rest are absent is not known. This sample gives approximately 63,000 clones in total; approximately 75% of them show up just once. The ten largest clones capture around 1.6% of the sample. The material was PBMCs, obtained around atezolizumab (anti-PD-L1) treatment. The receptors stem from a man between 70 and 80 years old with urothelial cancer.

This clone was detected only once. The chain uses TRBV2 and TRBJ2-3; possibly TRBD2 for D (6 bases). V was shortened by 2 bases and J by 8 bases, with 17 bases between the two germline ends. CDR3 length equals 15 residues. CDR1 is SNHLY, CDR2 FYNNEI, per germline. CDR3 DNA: TGTGCCAGCAGTGAAATGGGGGGTGGGGCGAGTACGCAGTATTTT. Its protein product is CASSEMGGGASTQYF.

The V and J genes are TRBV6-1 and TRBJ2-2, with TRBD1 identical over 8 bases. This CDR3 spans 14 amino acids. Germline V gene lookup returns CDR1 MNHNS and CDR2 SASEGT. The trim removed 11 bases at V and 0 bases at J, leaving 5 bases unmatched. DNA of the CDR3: TGTGCCGGAAGGGGACAGGCGAACACCGGGGAGCTGTTTTTT. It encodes CAGRGQANTGELFF.

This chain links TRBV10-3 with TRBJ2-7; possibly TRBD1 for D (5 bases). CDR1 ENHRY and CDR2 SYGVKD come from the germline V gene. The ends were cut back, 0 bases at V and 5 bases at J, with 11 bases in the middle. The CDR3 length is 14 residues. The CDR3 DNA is TGTGCCATCAGTGAGTCAGGGGCCGCTGACGAGCAGTACTTC. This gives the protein CAISESGAADEQYF.

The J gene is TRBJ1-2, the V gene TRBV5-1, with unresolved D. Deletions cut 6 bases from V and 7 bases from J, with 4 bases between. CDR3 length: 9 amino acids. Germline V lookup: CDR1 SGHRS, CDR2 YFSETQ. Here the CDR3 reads CASICGYTF. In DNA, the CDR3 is TGCGCCAGCATATGTGGCTACACCTTC.

CDR3 amino acids: CASSPQAGGQPQHF. CDR3 DNA: TGCGCCAGCAGCCCCCAGGCAGGGGGTCAGCCCCAGCATTTT. The chain recombines TRBV5-1 with TRBJ1-5; 7 positions match TRBD1. CDR1 and CDR2 from the germline V gene are SGHRS and YFSETQ. V lost 4 bases and J lost 6; bases outside the gene matches: 7. There are 14 residues in the CDR3.

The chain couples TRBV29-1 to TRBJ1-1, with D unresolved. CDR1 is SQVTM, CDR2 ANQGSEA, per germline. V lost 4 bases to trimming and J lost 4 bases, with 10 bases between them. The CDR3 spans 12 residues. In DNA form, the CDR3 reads TGCAGCGTTGCCTCGGGGAGCACTGAAGCTTTCTTT. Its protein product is CSVASGSTEAFF.

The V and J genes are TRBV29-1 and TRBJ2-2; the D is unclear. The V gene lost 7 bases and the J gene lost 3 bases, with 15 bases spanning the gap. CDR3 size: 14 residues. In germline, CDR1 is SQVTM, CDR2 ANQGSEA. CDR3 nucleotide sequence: TGCAGCGCATCCTTTGGGCTGTACACCGGGGAGCTGTTTTTT. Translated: CSASFGLYTGELFF.

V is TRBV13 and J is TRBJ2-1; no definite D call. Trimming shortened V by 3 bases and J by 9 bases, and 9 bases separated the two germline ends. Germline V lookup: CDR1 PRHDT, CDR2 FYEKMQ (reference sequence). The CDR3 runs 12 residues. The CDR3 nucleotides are TGTGCCAGCAGCTTGCCCTATACTGAGCAGTTCTTC. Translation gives CASSLPYTEQFF.

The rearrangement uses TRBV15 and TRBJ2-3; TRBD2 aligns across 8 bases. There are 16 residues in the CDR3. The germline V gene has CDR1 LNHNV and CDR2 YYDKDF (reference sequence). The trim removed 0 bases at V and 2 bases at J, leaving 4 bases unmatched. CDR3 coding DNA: TGTGCCACCAGCAGAGATCGCGGGGGGAACACAGATACGCAGTATTTT. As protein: CATSRDRGGNTDTQYF.

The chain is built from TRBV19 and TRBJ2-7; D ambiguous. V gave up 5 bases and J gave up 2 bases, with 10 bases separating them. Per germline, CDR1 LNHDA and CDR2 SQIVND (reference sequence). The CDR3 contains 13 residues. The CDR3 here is CASSPTQTYEQYF. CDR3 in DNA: TGTGCCAGTAGTCCAACACAGACCTACGAGCAGTACTTC.

CDR3 DNA sequence: TGTGCCAGCAGCTCTTTAGCGGGGGCTTCTGGGCAGTTCTTC. Translated, it gives CASSSLAGASGQFF. The chain carries TRBV7-9 and TRBJ2-1, with 9 bases identical to TRBD2. The ends lost 4 bases at V and 12 bases at J; junction bases unmatched: 10. This CDR3 spans 14 amino acids. CDR1 and CDR2 (germline): SEHNR, FQNEAQ (reference sequence).

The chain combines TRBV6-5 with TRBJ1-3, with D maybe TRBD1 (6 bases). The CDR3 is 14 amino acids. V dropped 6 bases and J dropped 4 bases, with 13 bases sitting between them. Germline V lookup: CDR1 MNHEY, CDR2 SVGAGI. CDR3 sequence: CASRLRGRGNTIYF. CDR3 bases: TGTGCCAGCAGACTCAGGGGTAGGGGAAACACCATATATTTT.

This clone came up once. DNA of the CDR3: TGTGCCACCAGCGGGAGGGACAGGGGAATTGCTAACTATGGCTACACCTTC. It specifies CATSGRDRGIANYGYTF. This sequence joins TRBV15 and TRBJ1-2; 10 nucleotides agree with TRBD1. Germline V gene data show CDR1 as LNHNV and CDR2 as YYDKDF (reference sequence). This CDR3 contains 17 residues. J was trimmed by 0 bases and V by 5 bases; bases with no gene match: 9.

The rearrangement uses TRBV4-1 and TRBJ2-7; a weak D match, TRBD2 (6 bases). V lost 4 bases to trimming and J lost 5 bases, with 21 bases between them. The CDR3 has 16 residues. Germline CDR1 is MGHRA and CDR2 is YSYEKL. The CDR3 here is CASSLPPPEGHHEQYF. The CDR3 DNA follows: TGCGCCAGCAGCCTTCCGCCCCCGGAGGGCCACCACGAGCAGTACTTC.

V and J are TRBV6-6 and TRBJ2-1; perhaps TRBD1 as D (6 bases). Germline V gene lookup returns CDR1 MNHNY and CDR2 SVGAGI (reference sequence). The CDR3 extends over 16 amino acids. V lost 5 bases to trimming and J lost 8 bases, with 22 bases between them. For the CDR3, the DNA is TGTGCCAGCAGTACTCCCCGGCAGGGGATTCGGGATGAGCAGTTCTTC. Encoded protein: CASSTPRQGIRDEQFF.

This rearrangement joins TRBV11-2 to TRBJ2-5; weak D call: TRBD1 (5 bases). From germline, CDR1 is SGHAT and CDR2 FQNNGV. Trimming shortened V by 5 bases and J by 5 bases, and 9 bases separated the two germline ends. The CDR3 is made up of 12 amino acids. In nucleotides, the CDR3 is TGTGCCAGCAGCCGCTCAGGGGAGACCCAGTACTTC. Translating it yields CASSRSGETQYF.

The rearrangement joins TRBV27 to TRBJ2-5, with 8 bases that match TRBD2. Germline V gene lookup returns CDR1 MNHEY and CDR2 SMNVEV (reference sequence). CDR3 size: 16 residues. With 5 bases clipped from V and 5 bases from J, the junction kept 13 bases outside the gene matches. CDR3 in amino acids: CASSPYREGEQETQYF. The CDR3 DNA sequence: TGTGCCAGCAGTCCGTATCGGGAGGGAGAACAGGAGACCCAGTACTTC.

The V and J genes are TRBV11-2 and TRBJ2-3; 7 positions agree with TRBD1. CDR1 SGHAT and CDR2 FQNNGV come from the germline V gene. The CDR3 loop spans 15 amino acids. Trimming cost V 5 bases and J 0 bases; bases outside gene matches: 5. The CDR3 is CASSINRGSTDTQYF. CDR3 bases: TGTGCCAGCAGCATAAACAGGGGTAGCACAGATACGCAGTATTTT.

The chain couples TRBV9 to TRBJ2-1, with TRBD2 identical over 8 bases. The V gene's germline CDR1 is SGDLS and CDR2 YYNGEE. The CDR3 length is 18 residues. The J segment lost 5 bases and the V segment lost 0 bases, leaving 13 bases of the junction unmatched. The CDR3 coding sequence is TGTGCCAGCAGCGTAGGTCTTTTTCTTTCGGGAGGGGACAATGAGCAGTTCTTC. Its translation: CASSVGLFLSGGDNEQFF.

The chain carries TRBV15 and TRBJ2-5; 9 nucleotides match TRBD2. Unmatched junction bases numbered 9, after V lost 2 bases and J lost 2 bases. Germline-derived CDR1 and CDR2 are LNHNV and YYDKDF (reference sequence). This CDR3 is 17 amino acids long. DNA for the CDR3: TGTGCCACCAGCAGACGCGGACTAGCGAGAGTGCAAGAGACCCAGTACTTC. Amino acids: CATSRRGLARVQETQYF.

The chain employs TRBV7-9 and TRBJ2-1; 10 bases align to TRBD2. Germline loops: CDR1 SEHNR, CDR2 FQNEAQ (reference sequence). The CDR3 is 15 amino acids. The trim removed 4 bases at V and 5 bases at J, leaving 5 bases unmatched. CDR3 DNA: TGTGCCAGCAGCTCGATAGCGGGAGGAGACAATGAGCAGTTCTTC. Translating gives CASSSIAGGDNEQFF.

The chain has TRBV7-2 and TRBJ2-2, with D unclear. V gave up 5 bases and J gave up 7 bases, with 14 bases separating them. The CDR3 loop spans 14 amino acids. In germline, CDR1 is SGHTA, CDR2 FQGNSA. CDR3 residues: CASSPRLTFGELFF. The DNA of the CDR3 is TGTGCCAGCAGCCCGCGACTCACATTCGGGGAGCTGTTTTTT.